The present T cell receptor (beta chain) was sequenced within a study of cytomegalovirus exposure and HLA in healthy donors. Overall study findings and caveats: Reported results showed that the classifier diagnosed cytomegalovirus status with high specificity and sensitivity. Highly shared sequence variants in one cluster were likely a sequencing artifact.

This clone was detected a few times. Its antigen is as yet unknown. The study ran its PCR with 60 Vbeta and 13 Jbeta primers. The protocol was immunoSEQ multiplex PCR, while the TCRdb copy is restricted to in-frame clones and leaves out a portion. The data contain about 130,000 clones, over 9.5% of them singletons. The sequenced material came from PBMCs. The receptor's source is a young woman in good health and CMV-seropositive.

This CDR3 reads CAISESTLALNEQFF. In DNA, the CDR3 is TGTGCCATCAGTGAGTCGACGCTAGCCCTAAATGAGCAGTTCTTC. The chain is built from TRBV10-3 and TRBJ2-1; perhaps TRBD2 as D (5 bases). V was cut by 0 bases and J by 7 bases, with 13 bases left in between. CDR3 length equals 15 residues. CDR1 and CDR2 (germline): ENHRY, SYGVKD.